Detailed here is one T cell receptor beta chain. No antigen is known for it. This record belongs to a study of blood T cells in healthy people across ages. Then a second PCR, running about 7 to 11 cycles, was carried out with a sample-barcoded 5' primer and a J-beta primer mix. Sequencing of every sample gave 3 million or more CDR3-containing paired-end reads. TCRdb processed the 5' RACE reads anew with MiXCR; each CDR3 protein has one entry. This table holds around 690,000 distinct CDR3 sequences, around 54% found once. Extractions gave at least 6 micrograms of total RNA per sample. Findings of the study overall: Estimated diversity that came from one million T cells was considered an underestimate.

The sequence came from a man in his sixties in good health. The source material was blood.

CDR3 residues: CASRGTSRHEQYF. For the CDR3, the DNA is TGTGCCAGCAGAGGGACTAGCCGACACGAGCAGTACTTC. The chain is built from TRBV6-2 or TRBV6-3 and TRBJ2-5; 9 nucleotides agree with TRBD2. The end of the DNA aligns better with TRBJ2-7, so the J call may be wrong. From germline, CDR1 is MNHEY and CDR2 SVGEGT. The CDR3 length is 13 residues.